Listed below are T cell receptor beta chains from one sample, sequenced in a study of cytomegalovirus exposure and HLA in healthy donors. Libraries were prepared by immunoSEQ multiplex PCR; TCRdb keeps only in-frame clonotypes and omits some of them. The repertoire shows 130,000 or so clones; the top ten hold about 1.5%. The sequencing input was PBMCs. These receptors were taken from a woman in her thirties or forties in good health and CMV-seropositive. The CDR3 runs from the conserved cysteine through the conserved F or W. The order of the fields is J gene, V gene, D gene, CDR3 protein, CDR3 DNA. A D gene is named only where the DNA matches it firmly.

j_call: TRBJ2-2
v_call: TRBV6-5
d_call: TRBD2
cdr3_aa: CASSSSGRVNTGELFF
cdr3_nt: TGTGCCAGCAGTTCAAGCGGGAGAGTGAACACCGGGGAGCTGTTTTTT

j_call: TRBJ1-1
v_call: TRBV30
d_call: .
cdr3_aa: CAWSKRYTEAFF
cdr3_nt: TGTGCCTGGAGTAAACGGTACACTGAAGCTTTCTTT

j_call: TRBJ2-1
v_call: TRBV5-1
d_call: .
cdr3_aa: CASSSLRAGEQFF
cdr3_nt: TGCGCCAGCAGCTCCTTACGTGCGGGGGAGCAGTTCTTC

j_call: TRBJ2-7
v_call: TRBV2
d_call: .
cdr3_aa: CARGVGSGYEQYF
cdr3_nt: TGTGCCAGAGGTGTAGGGAGCGGCTACGAGCAGTACTTC

j_call: TRBJ2-2
v_call: TRBV5-1
d_call: .
cdr3_aa: CASSLNGHTGELFF
cdr3_nt: TGCGCCAGCAGCTTAAATGGCCACACCGGGGAGCTGTTTTTT

j_call: TRBJ2-1
v_call: TRBV5-1
d_call: TRBD2
cdr3_aa: CASSLLAGEGNEQFF
cdr3_nt: TGCGCCAGCAGCTTACTAGCGGGAGAGGGCAATGAGCAGTTCTTC

j_call: TRBJ2-3
v_call: TRBV6-1
d_call: .
cdr3_aa: CASSEPSGDKEYF
cdr3_nt: TGTGCCAGCAGTGAACCATCAGGGGACAAGGAGTATTTT

j_call: TRBJ2-1
v_call: TRBV5-6
d_call: TRBD2
cdr3_aa: CASSSDLAGYNEQFF
cdr3_nt: TGTGCCAGCAGCTCAGATTTAGCGGGGTACAATGAGCAGTTCTTC

j_call: TRBJ2-2
v_call: TRBV7-6
d_call: TRBD2
cdr3_aa: CASSFRTAKGLALVGELFF
cdr3_nt: TGTGCCAGCAGCTTCCGCACCGCCAAGGGACTAGCACTTGTCGGGGAGCTGTTTTTT

j_call: TRBJ2-6
v_call: TRBV6-1
d_call: TRBD2
cdr3_aa: CASSVTGGSGANVLTF
cdr3_nt: TGTGCCAGCAGTGTTACCGGGGGGTCTGGGGCCAACGTCCTGACTTTC

j_call: TRBJ1-1
v_call: TRBV6-5
d_call: .
cdr3_aa: CASRIQGVNTEAFF
cdr3_nt: TGTGCCAGCAGAATACAGGGAGTGAACACTGAAGCTTTCTTT

j_call: TRBJ2-1
v_call: TRBV5-1
d_call: TRBD1
cdr3_aa: CASSPGTVSYNEQFF
cdr3_nt: TGCGCCAGCAGCCCCGGGACAGTTTCCTACAATGAGCAGTTCTTC

j_call: TRBJ2-7
v_call: TRBV27
d_call: TRBD1
cdr3_aa: CASRPGQVPYEQYF
cdr3_nt: TGTGCCAGCAGACCCGGACAGGTTCCCTACGAGCAGTACTTC

j_call: TRBJ1-4
v_call: TRBV28
d_call: .
cdr3_aa: CASSLKDTGSEKLFF
cdr3_nt: TGTGCCAGCAGTTTAAAGGATACAGGGTCGGAGAAACTGTTTTTT

j_call: TRBJ1-5
v_call: TRBV18
d_call: .
cdr3_aa: CASSPAENQPQHF
cdr3_nt: TGTGCCAGCTCACCGGCAGAAAATCAGCCCCAGCATTTT